This TCR beta chain was identified during a study of OX40 agonist ivuxolimab in advanced cancers. Overall study context: Those treated in dose escalation had hepatocellular carcinoma, melanoma, renal cell cancer or head and neck cancer. Partial responses were achieved by three patients, one with hepatocellular carcinoma and two with cutaneous melanoma.

Method: immunoSEQ multiplex PCR; TCRdb's copy keeps in-frame clones and lacks some. This sample yields around 94,000 clones, of which 70% to 90% are seen a single time; 3.5% to 4% belongs to the top ten. Looked up from germline, CDR1 is SGDLS and CDR2 is YYNGEE. This CDR3 has 15 amino acids. The ends were cut back, 0 bases at V and 0 bases at J, with 10 bases in the middle. The study, taken as a whole, reports: Blood T cells, both CD4+ and CD8+, expanded clonally by week 6 at 0.1 to 3.0 mg/kg.

As for this clone: Its specificity is not known.

This material consisted of CD4+ or CD8+ T cells sorted from blood, taken in a trial of the OX40 agonist ivuxolimab. The clonotype originates from an adult with an advanced solid tumor such as melanoma, head and neck, liver or kidney cancer. This chain links TRBV9 with TRBJ2-7; D is unclear. The CDR3 DNA follows: TGTGCCAGCAGCGTAGACCCCGGTATCTCCTACGAGCAGTACTTC. Translating gives CASSVDPGISYEQYF.